This T cell receptor (beta chain) was recovered during a study of blood T cell repertoires in COVID-19. Study-wide background: The samples span acute and convalescent COVID-19 from the United States, Italy and Spain. Sources were T cells, B-cell-depleted T cells, or PBMCs; the material itself was cDNA or gDNA.

Per germline, CDR1 SGHRS and CDR2 YFSETQ. V was pared by 0 bases and J by 4 bases, with 11 bases between. This CDR3 has 16 amino acids. Sequenced by immunoSEQ multiplex PCR; TCRdb stores in-frame clones only, minus some. The data contain tens of thousands of clones, 65% to 85% of them seen just once; the ten biggest clones take up 15%. The origin of this receptor is a human donor with active or convalescent COVID-19. The donor label of this sample is uncertain. The J gene is TRBJ2-6, the V gene TRBV5-1, with TRBD1 as a possible D gene (5 bases). The source material was peripheral blood. The CDR3, as DNA: TGCGCCAGCAGCTTGGAAGGGGTTCCCGGGGCCAACGTCCTGACTTTC. Translated, it gives CASSLEGVPGANVLTF.